Below are 13 T cell receptor beta chains sequenced from a single sample in a study of blood T cell repertoires in COVID-19. Only in-frame clones appear in the TCRdb table, and some are missing; sequencing was by immunoSEQ multiplex PCR. The sample holds about 44,000 clones, approximately 90% seen once. Sequenced: peripheral blood. The origin of the receptors is an older man with active COVID-19.

V is TRBV6-5 and J is TRBJ1-1, with 7 bases matching TRBD1. The CDR3 is 13 residues long. The J segment lost 5 bases and the V segment lost 7 bases, leaving 7 bases of the junction unmatched. Germline V gives CDR1 MNHEY, CDR2 SVGAGI. The CDR3 DNA is TGTGCCAGCAACCCGACAGGGCCGACTGAAGCTTTCTTT. Encoded protein: CASNPTGPTEAFF.

The chain is built from TRBV6-2 or TRBV6-3 and TRBJ2-5, with 10 bases aligning to TRBD2. This CDR3 region has 16 residues. Germline V gives CDR1 MNHEY, CDR2 SVGEGT. J gave up 4 bases and V 0 bases, and 5 bases lay outside the gene matches. This CDR3 reads CASSYSERGGRETQYF. DNA for the CDR3: TGTGCCAGCAGTTACTCGGAGCGGGGGGGCCGAGAGACCCAGTACTTC.

V gene TRBV7-2 combines with J gene TRBJ2-2; 9 nucleotides agree with TRBD1. This CDR3 comprises 15 residues. Germline V gene data show CDR1 as SGHTA and CDR2 as FQGNSA. V was clipped by 6 bases and J by 3 bases; unmatched bases: 5. In DNA form, the CDR3 reads TGTGCCAGCAGTTACAGGGGGCGTTACACCGGGGAGCTGTTTTTT. Translation gives CASSYRGRYTGELFF.

The chain carries TRBV6-5 and TRBJ1-2, with D possibly TRBD1 on 6 matching bases. Trimming removed 0 bases at V and 8 bases at J, with 16 bases between. Germline V gene sequence: CDR1 MNHEY, CDR2 SVGAGI. This CDR3 has 15 residues. This chain's CDR3 is CASSYSTEGGGGYTF. The CDR3 coding sequence is TGTGCCAGCAGTTACTCCACCGAGGGGGGGGGCGGCTACACCTTC.

The V and J genes are TRBV6-6 and TRBJ1-5; 8 bases fit TRBD1. CDR3 length equals 17 residues. V shed 5 bases and J 6 bases; nucleotides not matched to a gene: 15. CDR1 and CDR2 (germline): MNHNY, SVGAGI (reference sequence). DNA for the CDR3: TGTGCCAGCAGTCCCCTCCCCCCGACAGGGGAAAGTCAGCCCCAGCATTTT. This codes for CASSPLPPTGESQPQHF.

CDR3 nucleotides: TGTGCCAGCTCACAAGGGACTAGCGGGGGAGAGACCCAGTACTTC. Translation: CASSQGTSGGETQYF. This chain joins TRBV18 and TRBJ2-5; 14 bases fit TRBD2. Germline CDR1 is KGHSH and CDR2 is LQKENI. V shed 4 bases, J shed 4 bases, and the junction held 2 bases outside the gene matches. This CDR3 spans 15 amino acids.

The J gene is TRBJ2-5, the V gene TRBV4-1; no reliable D call. There are 15 residues in the CDR3. V dropped 1 base and J dropped 4 bases, with 13 bases sitting between them. Germline V gene lookup returns CDR1 MGHRA and CDR2 YSYEKL. CDR3 coding DNA: TGCGCCAGCAGCCAAGGGTTGGGCTTCCGAGAGACCCAGTACTTC. Translating gives CASSQGLGFRETQYF.

This sequence joins TRBV7-2 and TRBJ2-5; 9 positions agree with TRBD2. The J segment lost 2 bases and the V segment lost 4 bases, leaving 5 bases of the junction unmatched. This CDR3 contains 15 residues. Germline loops: CDR1 SGHTA, CDR2 FQGNSA. CDR3 nucleotides: TGTGCCAGCAGCTCTATAGCGGGGGCGCAAGAGACCCAGTACTTC. It encodes CASSSIAGAQETQYF.

The J gene is TRBJ1-4, the V gene TRBV6-5; TRBD1 matches 7 bases. CDR3 length: 15 residues. Losses at the gene ends were 2 bases for V and 7 bases for J; bases not matched to a gene: 7. Germline assignment: CDR1 MNHEY and CDR2 SVGAGI. CDR3 DNA sequence: TGTGCCAGCAGTTACCGAGGGGGCGGAGGTGAAAAACTGTTTTTT. Translation gives CASSYRGGGGEKLFF.

The gene calls are TRBV7-3 and TRBJ1-1, with a tentative D call TRBD1 (6 bases). The CDR3 totals 16 residues. In germline, CDR1 is SGHTA, CDR2 FQGTGA. Deletions cut 0 bases from V and 3 bases from J, with 14 bases between. Written as DNA, the CDR3 is TGTGCCAGCAGCTTAACGGCTTCGGGGGGCTACACTGAAGCTTTCTTT. Residues: CASSLTASGGYTEAFF.

V gene TRBV28 combines with J gene TRBJ2-2; 7 bases are a match to TRBD1. The CDR3 is made up of 16 amino acids. After removal of 6 bases from V and 2 bases from J, the junction contained 9 bases not matched to a gene. Germline loops: CDR1 MDHEN, CDR2 SYDVKM. CDR3 amino acids: CASRPMTGTNTGELFF. CDR3 DNA: TGTGCCAGCAGGCCGATGACAGGGACCAACACCGGGGAGCTGTTTTTT.

The chain combines TRBV19 with TRBJ1-1; TRBD1 is a possible D gene (5 bases). CDR3 size: 16 residues. Trimming shortened V by 3 bases and J by 5 bases, and 19 bases separated the two germline ends. Per germline, CDR1 LNHDA and CDR2 SQIVND (reference sequence). Here the CDR3 DNA reads TGTGCCAGTAGTATGGGGTCGGCAGGGCGGTTGACTGAAGCTTTCTTT. It is translated as CASSMGSAGRLTEAFF. Using reference TRBV19 and TRBJ1-1 for the parts outside the CDR3, the full variable domain is DGGITQSPKYLFRKEGQNVTLSCEQNLNHDAMYWYRQDPGQGLRLIYYSQIVNDFQKGDIAEGYSVSREKKESFPLTVTSAQKNPTAFYLCASSMGSAGRLTEAFFGQGTRLTVV.

The chain combines TRBV2 with TRBJ1-1, with 7 bases matching TRBD1. Germline V gene lookup returns CDR1 SNHLY and CDR2 FYNNEI. The ends lost 5 bases at V and 0 bases at J; junction bases unmatched: 6. CDR3 length: 15 residues. The CDR3 sequence: CASSPDRALNTEAFF. DNA for the CDR3: TGTGCCAGCAGTCCCGACAGGGCCTTGAACACTGAAGCTTTCTTT.